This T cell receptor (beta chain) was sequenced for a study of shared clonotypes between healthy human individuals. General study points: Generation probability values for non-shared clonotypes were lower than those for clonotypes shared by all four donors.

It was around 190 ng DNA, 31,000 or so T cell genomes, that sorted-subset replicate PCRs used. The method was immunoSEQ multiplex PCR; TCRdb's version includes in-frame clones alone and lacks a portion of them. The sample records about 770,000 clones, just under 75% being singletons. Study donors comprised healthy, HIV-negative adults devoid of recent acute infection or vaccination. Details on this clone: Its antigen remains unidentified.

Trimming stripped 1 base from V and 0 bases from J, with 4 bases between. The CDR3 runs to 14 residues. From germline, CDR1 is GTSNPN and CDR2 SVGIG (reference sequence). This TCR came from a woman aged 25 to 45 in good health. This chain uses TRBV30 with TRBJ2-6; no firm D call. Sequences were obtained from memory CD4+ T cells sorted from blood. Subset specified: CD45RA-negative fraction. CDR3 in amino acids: CAWSAFSGANVLTF. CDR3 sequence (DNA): TGTGCCTGGAGTGCCTTCTCTGGGGCCAACGTCCTGACTTTC. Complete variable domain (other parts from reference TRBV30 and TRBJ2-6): SQTIHQWPATLVQPVGSPLSLECTVEGTSNPNLYWYRQAAGRGLQLLFYSVGIGQISSEVPQNLSASRPQDRQFILSSKKLLLSDSGFYLCAWSAFSGANVLTFGAGSRLTVL.